These 26 T cell receptor beta chains were sequenced from one sample in a study of shared clonotypes between healthy human individuals. The repertoire was sequenced with immunoSEQ multiplex PCR; TCRdb's copy has only in-frame clones and lacks some. The table records about 1.5 million clones, around 95% of them present only once. The sequenced sample consisted of naive CD4+ T cells sorted from blood. Regarding subset: CD45RA+ positively selected. Source of these receptors: a man aged 25-45 years in good health.

The genes are TRBV6-6 and TRBJ2-7; 7 positions agree with TRBD1. Looked up from germline, CDR1 is MNHNY and CDR2 is SVGAGI (reference sequence). There are 14 residues in the CDR3. J gave up 3 bases and V 2 bases, and 4 bases lay outside the gene matches. For the CDR3, the DNA is TGTGCCAGCAGTTACCCCGGGACAGACTACGAGCAGTACTTC. This codes for CASSYPGTDYEQYF.

The CDR3 bases are TGTGCCAGCAGTATAACAGGAGGGCGCTCCTACGAGCAGTACTTC. This gives the protein CASSITGGRSYEQYF. The chain combines TRBV27 with TRBJ2-7; tentatively, D is TRBD2 (6 bases). V dropped 5 bases and J dropped 0 bases, with 14 bases sitting between them. The germline V gene encodes CDR1 MNHEY and CDR2 SMNVEV (reference sequence). This CDR3 spans 15 amino acids.

Notes on this clone: The junction shows a germline mismatch at one end, possibly a read error. The chain uses TRBV5-6 and TRBJ2-3; D may be TRBD1 (6 bases). CDR1 is SGHDT, CDR2 YYEEEE, per germline. The CDR3 has 14 amino acids. The CDR3: CASSLVVSTGTQYF. The CDR3 region has the DNA TGTGCCAGCAGCTTGGTCGTCTCGACAGGTACGCAGTATTTT.

The chain carries TRBV6-5 and TRBJ1-2, with TRBD1 identical over 9 bases. CDR3 length: 14 residues. Unmatched junction bases numbered 5, after V lost 5 bases and J lost 4 bases. Per the germline V gene, CDR1 is MNHEY and CDR2 is SVGAGI. The CDR3: CASSRTGDLYGYTF. The CDR3 nucleotides are TGTGCCAGCAGTAGGACAGGGGACCTCTATGGCTACACCTTC.

The chain couples TRBV10-2 to TRBJ2-5; D remains unclear. Germline V lookup: CDR1 WSHSY, CDR2 SAAADI. Trimming stripped 4 bases from V and 4 bases from J, with 7 bases between. The CDR3 has 12 residues. The CDR3 loop reads CASSGFRETQYF. CDR3 nucleotide sequence: TGCGCCAGCAGTGGATTCAGAGAGACCCAGTACTTC.

The CDR3 coding sequence is TGTGCCAGCAGTGAATCCGGTTGGACTAGCGGGACCATCTACGAGCAGTACTTC. Protein: CASSESGWTSGTIYEQYF. The V gene is TRBV6-1, the J gene TRBJ2-7; 12 positions match TRBD2. Germline V CDR1 and CDR2: MNHNS, SASEGT. The CDR3 is 18 residues long. The J segment lost 3 bases and the V segment lost 2 bases, leaving 11 bases of the junction unmatched.

V gene TRBV7-9 combines with J gene TRBJ1-1; D is undetermined. From germline, CDR1 is SEHNR and CDR2 FQNEAQ (reference sequence). This CDR3 is built from 18 residues. V shed 5 bases and J shed 0 bases, with 22 bases lying between them. For the CDR3, the DNA is TGTGCCAGCAGCCCCCTGAGAGGATGGGCACAGCTGAACACTGAAGCTTTCTTT. It translates to CASSPLRGWAQLNTEAFF.

V is TRBV6-1 and J is TRBJ1-3, with 9 bases identical to TRBD1. CDR3 length: 15 amino acids. Germline loops: CDR1 MNHNS, CDR2 SASEGT. With V trimmed by 5 bases and J by 2 bases, 4 bases remained unmatched. The CDR3 region is CASSPWDRAGNTIYF. In DNA, the CDR3 is TGTGCCAGCAGTCCCTGGGACAGGGCTGGAAACACCATATATTTT.

This clone was found once. The chain has TRBV19 and TRBJ2-7, with D possibly being TRBD1 (5 bases). CDR3 length: 13 residues. Germline V gene sequence: CDR1 LNHDA, CDR2 SQIVND (reference sequence). V lost 4 bases, J lost 5 bases, and 12 bases lay in between. Here the CDR3 reads CASSTLPGHEQYF. The CDR3 bases are TGTGCCAGTAGTACTCTGCCAGGGCACGAGCAGTACTTC.

This chain connects TRBV6-1 to TRBJ1-3; D may be TRBD1 (6 bases). Looked up from germline, CDR1 is MNHNS and CDR2 is SASEGT. Trimming cost V 2 bases and J 2 bases, with 10 bases left between them. The CDR3 is 15 amino acids. The CDR3 spells CASSERGLAGNTIYF. The CDR3 DNA is TGTGCCAGCAGTGAACGGGGGCTCGCTGGAAACACCATATATTTT.

This clone was seen just once. The chain recombines TRBV4-2 with TRBJ2-7; maybe TRBD1 (5 bases). The V end lost 2 bases, the J end lost 3 bases, and 11 bases lay between the germline ends. The CDR3 loop spans 14 amino acids. Germline CDR1 and CDR2: LGHNA and YNFKEQ. CDR3 in amino acids: CASSQTPDSYEQYF. The CDR3 coding sequence is TGTGCCAGCAGCCAAACCCCTGACAGCTACGAGCAGTACTTC.

The chain is built from TRBV10-1 and TRBJ2-1; 11 nucleotides agree with TRBD2. Per germline, CDR1 WNHNN and CDR2 SYGVQD (reference sequence). J was trimmed by 7 bases and V by 2 bases; bases with no gene match: 7. There are 16 residues in the CDR3. CDR3 residues: CASSETIAGGKNEQFF. CDR3 nucleotide sequence: TGCGCCAGCAGTGAGACGATAGCGGGAGGGAAGAATGAGCAGTTCTTC.

This clone turned up a few times. In the same sample, other DNA sequences code for this CDR3. DNA for the CDR3: TGCAGTGCTAGAGGAGGCTACGAGCAGTACTTC. Protein: CSARGGYEQYF. The chain carries TRBV20-1 and TRBJ2-7, with no clear D. The CDR3 spans 11 residues. Germline V gives CDR1 DFQATT, CDR2 SNEGSKA (reference sequence). The germline V and J ends were trimmed by 1 base and 3 bases, with 4 bases remaining between them.

V and J are TRBV28 and TRBJ2-1; 7 nucleotides agree with TRBD2. This CDR3 spans 15 amino acids. With V trimmed by 3 bases and J by 9 bases, 11 bases remained unmatched. Germline V CDR1 and CDR2: MDHEN, SYDVKM. The CDR3 sequence: CASSFLREGIVEQFF. The CDR3 DNA sequence: TGTGCCAGCAGTTTTCTGAGGGAGGGAATAGTTGAGCAGTTCTTC.

V gene TRBV27 combines with J gene TRBJ2-7; D may correspond to TRBD1 or TRBD2 (5 bases each). The CDR3 loop spans 15 amino acids. Trimming removed 5 bases at V and 3 bases at J, with 17 bases between. Germline CDR1 MNHEY, CDR2 SMNVEV (reference sequence). The CDR3 DNA reads as TGTGCCAGCAGTCCCTTTGGGGGAGCGGACTACGAGCAGTACTTC. As protein: CASSPFGGADYEQYF.

CDR3 amino acids: CASSYWGSSGNTIYF. CDR3 bases: TGTGCCAGCAGTTATTGGGGGTCCTCTGGAAACACCATATATTTT. The chain joins TRBV6-5 to TRBJ1-3; D is perhaps TRBD1 (5 bases). Trimming left V 3 bases short and J 0 bases short, with 9 bases between. CDR1 and CDR2 (germline): MNHEY, SVGAGI. The CDR3 is 15 amino acids.

V and J are TRBV5-1 and TRBJ2-2; perhaps TRBD2 as D (5 bases). The V end lost 0 bases, the J end lost 6 bases, and 15 bases lay between the germline ends. From germline, CDR1 is SGHRS and CDR2 YFSETQ. This CDR3 is 16 amino acids long. The CDR3 sequence: CASSLGKRGGAGELFF. The CDR3 DNA sequence: TGCGCCAGCAGCTTGGGTAAGCGAGGAGGCGCCGGGGAGCTGTTTTTT.

The count of this clone is one. The V call is TRBV28, the J call TRBJ2-1; no clear D gene. CDR3 size: 14 residues. The germline CDR1 and CDR2 sequences are MDHEN and SYDVKM. Trimming stripped 6 bases from V and 2 bases from J, with 11 bases between. The DNA for the CDR3 is TGTGCCAGCAGCGCTACTCGTGCCTACAATGAGCAGTTCTTC. Its protein is CASSATRAYNEQFF.

This clone was seen once. J is TRBJ2-3 and V is TRBV23-1, with 7 bases fitting TRBD2. TRBV23-1 is an ORF, with its function uncertain. The CDR3 totals 17 residues. V gave up 0 bases and J gave up 2 bases; unmatched junction bases: 8. The CDR3 loop reads CASSQSWLADTTDTQYF. The CDR3 region has the DNA TGCGCCAGCAGTCAATCGTGGCTAGCGGATACCACAGATACGCAGTATTTT.

The chain combines TRBV6-1 with TRBJ1-2; D remains unclear. Germline V lookup: CDR1 MNHNS, CDR2 SASEGT. The V end was cut by 2 bases, the J end by 1 base, with 11 bases between. The CDR3 has 15 residues. The CDR3 sequence: CASSELNGGNYGYTF. The CDR3 region has the DNA TGTGCCAGCAGTGAACTTAACGGCGGTAACTATGGCTACACCTTC.

The chain uses TRBV19 and TRBJ1-5; D unclear. CDR3 size: 13 residues. Germline V gives CDR1 LNHDA, CDR2 SQIVND (reference sequence). V was cut by 2 bases and J by 4 bases, with 6 bases left in between. This chain's CDR3 is CASSISANQPQHF. In nucleotides, the CDR3 is TGTGCCAGTAGTATATCGGCAAATCAGCCCCAGCATTTT.

On this clone: At the DNA level, this CDR3 is encoded by other sequences in the same sample as well. The rearrangement joins TRBV5-1 to TRBJ2-7; maybe TRBD1 (6 bases). Germline V gene data show CDR1 as SGHRS and CDR2 as YFSETQ. Trimming removed 4 bases from V and 0 bases from J, with 11 bases in between. The CDR3 length is 14 residues. The CDR3, as DNA: TGCGCCAGCAGCCTGGACAGTAGCTCCTACGAGCAGTACTTC. Translation: CASSLDSSSYEQYF.

The rearrangement links TRBV5-4 to TRBJ2-2, with a tentative D call TRBD1 (6 bases). Germline values: CDR1 SGHNT, CDR2 YYREEE (reference sequence). The CDR3 covers 17 residues. Trimming stripped 3 bases from V and 2 bases from J, with 17 bases between. The CDR3 loop reads CASSSPTGTRNTGELFF. The DNA for the CDR3 is TGTGCCAGCAGCTCTCCTACCGGGACACGAAACACCGGGGAGCTGTTTTTT.

This clone was seen just once. The V gene is TRBV11-2, the J gene TRBJ2-3, with 10 bases lining up with TRBD2. The CDR3 has 18 residues. Losses at the gene ends were 5 bases for V and 1 base for J; bases not matched to a gene: 12. CDR1 is SGHAT, CDR2 FQNNGV, per germline. For the CDR3, the DNA is TGTGCCAGCAGCGGGGCTAGCGGGAGTATGGGGGGCACAGATACGCAGTATTTT. Protein: CASSGASGSMGGTDTQYF.

As concerns this clone: Other DNA sequences from this sample encode an identical CDR3 as well. The chain carries TRBV28 and TRBJ2-7; D gene unclear. The CDR3 length is 12 residues. Germline-derived CDR1 and CDR2 are MDHEN and SYDVKM. The V end was cut by 1 base, the J end by 3 bases, with 4 bases between. The CDR3, as DNA: TGTGCCAGCAGTTTATCGTTCTACGAGCAGTACTTC. Translated, it gives CASSLSFYEQYF.

This clone appeared a single time. The rearrangement links TRBV27 to TRBJ2-1; TRBD2 aligns across 8 bases. Germline CDR1 is MNHEY and CDR2 is SMNVEV (reference sequence). The CDR3 extends over 17 amino acids. V gave up 2 bases and J gave up 7 bases; unmatched junction bases: 13. The CDR3: CASSLSGGTRAGNEQFF. In DNA form, the CDR3 reads TGTGCCAGCAGTTTAAGCGGTGGGACTAGGGCGGGAAATGAGCAGTTCTTC.